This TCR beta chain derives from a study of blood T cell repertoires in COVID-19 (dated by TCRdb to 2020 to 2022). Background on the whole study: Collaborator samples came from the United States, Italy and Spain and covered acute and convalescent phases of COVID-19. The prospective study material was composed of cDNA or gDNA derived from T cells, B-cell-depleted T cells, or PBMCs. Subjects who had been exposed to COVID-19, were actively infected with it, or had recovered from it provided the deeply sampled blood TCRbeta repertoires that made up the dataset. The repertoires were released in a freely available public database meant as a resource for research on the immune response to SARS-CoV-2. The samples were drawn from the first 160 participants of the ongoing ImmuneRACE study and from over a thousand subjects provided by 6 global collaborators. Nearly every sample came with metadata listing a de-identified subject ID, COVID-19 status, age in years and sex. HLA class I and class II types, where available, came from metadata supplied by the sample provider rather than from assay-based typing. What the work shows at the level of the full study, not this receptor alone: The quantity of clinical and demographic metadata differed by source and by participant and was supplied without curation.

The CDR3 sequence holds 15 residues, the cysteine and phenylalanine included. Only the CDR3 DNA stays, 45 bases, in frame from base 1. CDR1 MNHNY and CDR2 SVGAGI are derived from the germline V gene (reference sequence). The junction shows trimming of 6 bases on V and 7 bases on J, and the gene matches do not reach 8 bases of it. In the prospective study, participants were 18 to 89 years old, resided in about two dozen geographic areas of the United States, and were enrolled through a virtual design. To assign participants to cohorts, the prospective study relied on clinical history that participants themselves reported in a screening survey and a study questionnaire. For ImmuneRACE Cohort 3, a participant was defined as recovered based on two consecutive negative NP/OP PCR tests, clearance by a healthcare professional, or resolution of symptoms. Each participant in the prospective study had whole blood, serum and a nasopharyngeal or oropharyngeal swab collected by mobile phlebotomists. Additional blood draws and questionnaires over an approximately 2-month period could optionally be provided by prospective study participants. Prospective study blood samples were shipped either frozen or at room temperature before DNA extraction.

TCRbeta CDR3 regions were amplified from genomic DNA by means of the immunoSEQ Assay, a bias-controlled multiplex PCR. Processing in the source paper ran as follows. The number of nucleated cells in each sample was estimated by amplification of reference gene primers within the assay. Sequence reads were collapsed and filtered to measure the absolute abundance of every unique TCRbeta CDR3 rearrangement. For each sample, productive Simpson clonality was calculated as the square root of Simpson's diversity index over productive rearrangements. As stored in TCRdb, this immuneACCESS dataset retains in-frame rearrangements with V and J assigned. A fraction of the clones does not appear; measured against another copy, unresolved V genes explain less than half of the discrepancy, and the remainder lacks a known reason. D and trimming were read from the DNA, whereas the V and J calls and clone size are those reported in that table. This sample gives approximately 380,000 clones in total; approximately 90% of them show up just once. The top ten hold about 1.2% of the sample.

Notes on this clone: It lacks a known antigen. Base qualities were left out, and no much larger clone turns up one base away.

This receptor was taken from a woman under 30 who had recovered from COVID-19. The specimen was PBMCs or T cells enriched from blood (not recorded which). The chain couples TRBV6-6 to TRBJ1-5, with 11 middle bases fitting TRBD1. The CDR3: CASSLGQGANQPQHF. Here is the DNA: TGTGCCAGCAGCCTCGGACAGGGGGCAAACCAGCCCCAGCATTTT.